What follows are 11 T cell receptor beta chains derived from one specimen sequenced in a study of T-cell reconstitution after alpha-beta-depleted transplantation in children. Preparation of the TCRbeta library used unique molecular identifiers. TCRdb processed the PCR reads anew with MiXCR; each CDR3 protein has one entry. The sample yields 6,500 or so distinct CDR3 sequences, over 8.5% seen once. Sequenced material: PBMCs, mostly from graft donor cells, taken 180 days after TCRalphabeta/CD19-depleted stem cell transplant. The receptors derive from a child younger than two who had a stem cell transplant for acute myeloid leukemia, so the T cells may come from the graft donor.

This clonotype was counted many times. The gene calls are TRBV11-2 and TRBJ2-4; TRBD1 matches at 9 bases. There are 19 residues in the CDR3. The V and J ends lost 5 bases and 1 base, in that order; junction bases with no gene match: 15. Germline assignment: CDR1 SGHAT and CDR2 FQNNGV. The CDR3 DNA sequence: TGTGCCAGCAGCGCAATCCCTCGACAGGGGGTCGAGGCCAAAAACATTCAGTACTTC. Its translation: CASSAIPRQGVEAKNIQYF.

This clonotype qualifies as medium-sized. The CDR3 coding sequence is TGTGCAGCCAGCGTCCCAGAAGGTAACGAGCAGTACTTC. Encoded protein: CAASVPEGNEQYF. The chain couples TRBV6-6 to TRBJ2-7; D gene ambiguous. The CDR3 has 13 amino acids. From germline, CDR1 is MNHNY and CDR2 SVGAGI (reference sequence).

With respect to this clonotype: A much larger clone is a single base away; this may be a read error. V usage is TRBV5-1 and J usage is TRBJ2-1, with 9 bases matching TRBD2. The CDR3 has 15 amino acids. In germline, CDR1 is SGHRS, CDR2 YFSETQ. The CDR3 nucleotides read TGCGCCGGCAGCGTTAGCGGGAGCTCCTACAATGAGCAGTTCTTC. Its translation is CAGSVSGSSYNEQFF.

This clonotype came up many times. The CDR3 sequence: CSARMGQDNSPLHF. CDR3 DNA: TGCAGTGCTAGAATGGGACAGGACAATTCACCCCTCCACTTT. The gene calls are TRBV20-1 and TRBJ1-6; 8 positions agree with TRBD1. CDR3 size: 14 residues. Germline lookup yields CDR1 DFQATT and CDR2 SNEGSKA (reference sequence). Germline trimming cut 2 bases from V and 7 bases from J; bases unmatched to any gene: 4.

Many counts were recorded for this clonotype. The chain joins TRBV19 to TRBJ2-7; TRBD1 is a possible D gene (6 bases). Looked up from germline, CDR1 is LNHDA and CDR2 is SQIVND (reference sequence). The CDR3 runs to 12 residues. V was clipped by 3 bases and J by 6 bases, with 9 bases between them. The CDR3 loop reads CASSIPGVEQYF. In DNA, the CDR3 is TGTGCCAGTAGTATTCCAGGGGTCGAGCAGTACTTC. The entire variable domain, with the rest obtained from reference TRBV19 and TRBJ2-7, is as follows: DGGITQSPKYLFRKEGQNVTLSCEQNLNHDAMYWYRQDPGQGLRLIYYSQIVNDFQKGDIAEGYSVSREKKESFPLTVTSAQKNPTAFYLCASSIPGVEQYFGPGTRLTVT.

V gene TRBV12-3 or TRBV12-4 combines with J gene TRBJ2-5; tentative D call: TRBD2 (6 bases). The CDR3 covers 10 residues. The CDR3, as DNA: TGTGCGTCAGGAGGGGAGACCCAGTACTTC. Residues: CASGGETQYF.

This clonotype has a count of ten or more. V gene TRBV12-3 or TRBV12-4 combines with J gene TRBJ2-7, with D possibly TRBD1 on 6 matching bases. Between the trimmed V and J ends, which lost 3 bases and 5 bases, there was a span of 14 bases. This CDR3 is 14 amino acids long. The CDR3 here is CASSFRYRDNEQYF. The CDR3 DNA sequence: TGTGCCAGCAGTTTCAGATATAGGGACAACGAGCAGTACTTC.

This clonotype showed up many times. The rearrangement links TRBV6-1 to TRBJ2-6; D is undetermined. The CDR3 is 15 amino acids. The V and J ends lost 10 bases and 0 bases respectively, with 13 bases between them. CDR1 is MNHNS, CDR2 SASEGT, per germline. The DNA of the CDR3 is TGTGCCACGGGTAGGTTCAGCTCTGGGGCCAACGTCCTGACTTTC. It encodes CATGRFSSGANVLTF.

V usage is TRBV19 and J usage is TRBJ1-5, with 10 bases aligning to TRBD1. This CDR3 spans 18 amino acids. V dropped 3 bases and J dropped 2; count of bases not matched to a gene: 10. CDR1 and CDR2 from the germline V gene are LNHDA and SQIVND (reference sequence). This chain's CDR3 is CASSIRDRGRDGNQPQHF. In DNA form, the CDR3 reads TGTGCCAGTAGTATTCGAGACAGGGGGCGCGATGGCAATCAGCCCCAGCATTTT.

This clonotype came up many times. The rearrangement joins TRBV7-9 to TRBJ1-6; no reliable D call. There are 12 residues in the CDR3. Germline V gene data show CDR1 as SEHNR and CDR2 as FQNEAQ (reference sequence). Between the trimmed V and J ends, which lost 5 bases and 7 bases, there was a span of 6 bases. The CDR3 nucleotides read TGTGCCAGCAGCAGAAACAATTCACCCCTCCACTTT. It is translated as CASSRNNSPLHF.

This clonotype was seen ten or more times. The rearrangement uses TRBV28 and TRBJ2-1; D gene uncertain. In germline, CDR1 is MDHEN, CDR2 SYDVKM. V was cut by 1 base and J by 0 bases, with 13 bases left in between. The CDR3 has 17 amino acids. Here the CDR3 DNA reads TGTGCCAGCAGTTTATACCCGTACCCAAGCTCCTACAATGAGCAGTTCTTC. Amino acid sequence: CASSLYPYPSSYNEQFF.